This TCR beta chain was recovered during a study of cytomegalovirus exposure and HLA in healthy donors. After removal of 3 bases from V and 12 bases from J, the junction contained 8 bases not matched to a gene. The CDR3 runs 12 residues. Germline V gives CDR1 KGHSH, CDR2 LQKENI. This PCR relied on a set of 60 Vbeta primers and 13 Jbeta primers. The table came from immunoSEQ multiplex PCR; TCRdb's copy has only in-frame clones and leaves some out. This table holds over 150,000 clones, roughly 77% found once. Sequenced material: PBMCs. This chain joins TRBV18 and TRBJ2-7, with TRBD1 matching 7 bases. The sequence was obtained from a woman in her 50s in good health and CMV-seropositive. CDR3 residues: CASSPGQDEAYF. The CDR3 nucleotides read TGTGCCAGCTCACCCGGACAGGACGAGGCGTACTTC.